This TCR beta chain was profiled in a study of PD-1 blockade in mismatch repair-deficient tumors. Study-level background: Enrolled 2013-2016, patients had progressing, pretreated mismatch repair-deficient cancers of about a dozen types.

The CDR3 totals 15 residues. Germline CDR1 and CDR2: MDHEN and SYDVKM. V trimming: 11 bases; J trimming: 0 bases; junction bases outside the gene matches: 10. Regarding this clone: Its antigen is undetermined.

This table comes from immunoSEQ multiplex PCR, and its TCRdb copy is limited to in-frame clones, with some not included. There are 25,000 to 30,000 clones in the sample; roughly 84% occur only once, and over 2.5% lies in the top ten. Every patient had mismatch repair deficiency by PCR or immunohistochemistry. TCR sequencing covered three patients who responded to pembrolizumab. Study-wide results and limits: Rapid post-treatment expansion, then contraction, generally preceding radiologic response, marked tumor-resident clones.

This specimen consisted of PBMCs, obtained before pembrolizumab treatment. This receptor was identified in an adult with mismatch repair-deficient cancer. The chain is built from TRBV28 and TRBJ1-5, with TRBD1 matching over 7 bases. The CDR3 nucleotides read TGTGCCGGCCAACGGACAGGCTATAGCAATCAGCCCCAGCATTTT. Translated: CAGQRTGYSNQPQHF.